Each of the 4 T cell receptor beta chains below was sequenced from the same sample in a study of Graves' ophthalmopathy and Graves' hyperthyroidism. The sequenced template was RNA, covering the TCR beta CDR3 region. First-round RT-PCR with HTBI primers preceded a second-round multiplex PCR. TCRdb re-called the multiplex PCR reads through MiXCR, storing one row per CDR3 protein. This sample carries over a million distinct CDR3 sequences, about 35% of them seen once, and the ten largest clones take approximately 10%. Sequencing input: peripheral blood or thyroid tissue (not recorded which). These receptors all stem from an adult man with Graves' hyperthyroidism.

This clonotype has ten or more counts. The V gene is TRBV7-2, the J gene TRBJ1-1; D gene unclear. V was trimmed by 5 bases and J by 0 bases, leaving 13 bases between them. Germline CDR1 and CDR2: SGHTA and FQGNSA. This CDR3 region has 15 residues. The CDR3 bases are TGTGCCAGCAGCGCACAACCGGGGTTGAACACTGAAGCTTTCTTT. Translated, it gives CASSAQPGLNTEAFF.

This clonotype appeared a few times. The chain uses TRBV27 and TRBJ1-5; 8 positions agree with TRBD1. The V gene end was trimmed by 3 bases and the J gene end by 7 bases; junction bases not matched to a gene: 11. Germline V gene sequence: CDR1 MNHEY, CDR2 SMNVEV (reference sequence). The CDR3 is made up of 16 amino acids. The CDR3 is CASSFRGPPAGQPQHF. CDR3 in DNA: TGTGCCAGCAGTTTCAGGGGGCCACCCGCGGGACAGCCCCAGCATTTT.

About this clonotype itself: This may arise from a read error, as a much more abundant clone is one base away. The chain uses TRBV11-2 and TRBJ1-3; 8 bases agree with TRBD1. Germline V gene sequence: CDR1 SGHAT, CDR2 FQNNGV. This CDR3 has 13 residues. CDR3 DNA sequence: TGCGCCAGCAGCTTTGGACAGGGAACCGGCATATATTTT. It translates to CASSFGQGTGIYF.

V usage is TRBV9 and J usage is TRBJ1-2, with 10 bases matching TRBD1. The CDR3 is 16 amino acids. The germline gives CDR1 SGDLS, CDR2 YYNGEE. After removal of 0 bases from V and 7 bases from J, the junction contained 9 bases not matched to a gene. The CDR3 nucleotides are TGTGCCAGCAGCGTAGCTGCGACAGGGGGCCTATCTGGCTACACCTTC. Translated, it gives CASSVAATGGLSGYTF. Looking up the rest from reference TRBV9 and TRBJ1-2 gives the full variable domain: DSGVTQTPKHLITATGQRVTLRCSPRSGDLSVYWYQQSLDQGLQFLIQYYNGEERAKGNILERFSAQQFPDLHSELNLSSLELGDSALYFCASSVAATGGLSGYTFGSGTRLTVV.